This TCR beta chain was recorded in a study of T cell repertoires in cytomegalovirus infection. Overall study: Matching HLA type, along with CMV infection, was indicated by public TCR beta signatures. Whole-study results and caveats: The ex vivo response was dominated by HLA-C-restricted CMV-specific TCR beta clonotypes. Summed public TCR beta family frequency identified CMV carriers bearing the relevant HLA.

Concerning this clonotype itself: Antigen specificity is unknown. A read error is possible here, since a much larger clone lies one base away. The conserved closing phenylalanine or tryptophan is absent in this CDR3, likely reflecting a read error.

TCRdb reprocessed the reads via MiXCR and lists one record per CDR3 protein. The table records about 140,000 distinct CDR3 sequences, about 6.5% of them present only once. The germline V and J ends were trimmed by 5 bases and 3 bases, with 10 bases remaining between them. The CDR3 consists of 13 residues. Germline-derived CDR1 and CDR2 are SGHTA and FQGTGA. The chain carries TRBV7-3 and TRBJ1-2; unclear D gene. Specimen: PBMCs. The TCR was taken from a human donor in good health (CMV status not recorded). Some clones in this sample may be carry-over from other donors' samples. DNA for the CDR3: TGTGCCAGCAGCGACGACAAAGACTATGGCTACACCTCC. Translating it yields CASSDDKDYGYTS.